This TCR beta chain appears in the sequencing data of a study of blood T cell repertoires in COVID-19. Study information: Spain, Italy and the United States supplied samples that represented acute and convalescent COVID-19. PBMCs, B-cell-depleted T cells, or T cells provided the cDNA or gDNA that made up the material.

This clone was detected a few times. Source study methods: Nucleated cell number was recorded as an estimate derived from reference gene primer amplification. Using immunoSEQ multiplex PCR, the repertoire was profiled, and TCRdb retains in-frame clones only, with some absent. That table supplies the V and J calls and clone size; D and trimming were determined from the DNA. The sample holds 50,000 to 65,000 clones; about 74% are singletons and the top ten take 28%. Trimming removed 0 bases at V and 4 bases at J, with 8 bases between. The CDR3 has 13 amino acids. Germline V lookup: CDR1 SGHRS, CDR2 YFSETQ.

What was sequenced was peripheral blood. V gene TRBV5-1 combines with J gene TRBJ2-7, with D unresolved. This TCR was recovered from a woman older than 75 with acute or convalescent COVID-19. For the CDR3, the DNA is TGCGCCAGCAGCTTGGGTAGTATTTACGAGCAGTACTTC. Amino acid sequence: CASSLGSIYEQYF.